What follows describes a single TCR beta chain. The antigen is not known. The germline CDR1 and CDR2 sequences are WSHSY and SAAADI. This CDR3 comprises 15 residues. The V and J ends lost 2 bases and 0 bases respectively, with 8 bases between them. This sample's treatment: approximately 18 received Ad26.COV2.S at low or high dose, single or two shots; roughly five received placebo; per-sample allocation not given. Day 63 after the first injection of vaccine or placebo was the sampling time. The method was immunoSEQ multiplex PCR; TCRdb's version includes in-frame clones alone and lacks a portion of them. The data show around 270,000 clones, 87% seen once. The data derive from a study of Ad26.COV2.S vaccination and SARS-CoV-2 variants. Study results and limitations: In vaccinated individuals, spike-specific CD8+ and CD4+ T cell responses reportedly displayed substantial breadth.

The sequence derives from a person aged 18 to 59 who received the Ad26.COV2.S COVID-19 vaccine or a placebo. The sample in question was peripheral blood, obtained in a trial of Ad26.COV2.S vaccine versus placebo. This chain connects TRBV10-2 to TRBJ1-5, with D perhaps matching TRBD1 (5 bases). CDR3 in amino acids: CASSEGHYSNQPQHF. DNA for the CDR3: TGCGCCAGCAGTGAGGGACACTATAGCAATCAGCCCCAGCATTTT.